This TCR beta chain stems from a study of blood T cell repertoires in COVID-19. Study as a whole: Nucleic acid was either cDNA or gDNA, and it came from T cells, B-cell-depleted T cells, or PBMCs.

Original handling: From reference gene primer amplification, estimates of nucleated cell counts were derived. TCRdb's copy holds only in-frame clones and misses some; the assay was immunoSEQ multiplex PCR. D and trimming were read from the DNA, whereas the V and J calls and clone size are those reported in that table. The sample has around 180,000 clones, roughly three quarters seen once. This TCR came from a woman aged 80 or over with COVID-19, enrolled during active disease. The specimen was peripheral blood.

CDR3 amino acids: CASSLWVRGTEAFF. In DNA, the CDR3 is TGTGCCAGCAGTTTGTGGGTAAGGGGGACTGAAGCTTTCTTT. The rearrangement joins TRBV27 to TRBJ1-1; D is perhaps TRBD1 (6 bases). In germline, CDR1 is MNHEY, CDR2 SMNVEV (reference sequence). The CDR3 contains 14 residues. The germline V and J ends were trimmed by 3 bases and 5 bases, with 13 bases remaining between them.